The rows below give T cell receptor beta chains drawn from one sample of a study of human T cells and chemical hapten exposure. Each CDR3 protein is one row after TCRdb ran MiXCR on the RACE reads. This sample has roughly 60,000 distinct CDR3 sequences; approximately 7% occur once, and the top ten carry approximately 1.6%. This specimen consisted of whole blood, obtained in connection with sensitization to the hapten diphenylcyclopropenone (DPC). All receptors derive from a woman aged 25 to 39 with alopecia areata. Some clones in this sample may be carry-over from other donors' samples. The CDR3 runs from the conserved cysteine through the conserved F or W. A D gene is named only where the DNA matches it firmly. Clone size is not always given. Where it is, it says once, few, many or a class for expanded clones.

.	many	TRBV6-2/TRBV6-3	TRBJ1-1	CASSYSSPLGTEAFF	TGTGCCAGCAGTTACTCCTCCCCCCTAGGGACTGAAGCTTTCTTT
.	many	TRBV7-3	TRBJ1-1	CASSPGRREAFF	TGTGCCAGCAGCCCTGGGCGGCGCGAAGCTTTCTTT
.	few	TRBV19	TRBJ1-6	CASMDLAQGGSYNSPLHF	TGTGCCAGTATGGATTTAGCACAGGGTGGATCCTATAATTCACCCCTCCACTTT
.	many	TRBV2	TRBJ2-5	CASSDVLGRGVGQYF	TGTGCCAGCAGTGATGTGTTGGGTCGGGGAGTGGGCCAGTACTTC
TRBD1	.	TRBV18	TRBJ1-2	CASSPMTGVYGYTF	TGTGCCAGCTCACCGATGACAGGGGTCTATGGCTACACCTTC
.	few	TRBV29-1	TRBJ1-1	CSVEVGLGTEAFF	TGCAGCGTTGAAGTGGGGTTGGGCACTGAAGCTTTCTTT
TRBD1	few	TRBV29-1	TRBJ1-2	CSVPGTGGPYGYTF	TGCAGCGTCCCCGGGACAGGAGGACCCTATGGCTACACCTTC
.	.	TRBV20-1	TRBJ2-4	CSATHPGSGENIQYF	TGCAGTGCTACTCACCCCGGGTCAGGGGAGAACATTCAGTACTTC
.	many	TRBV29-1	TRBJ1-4	CSAMSWGTNEKLFF	TGCAGCGCTATGTCCTGGGGGACTAATGAAAAACTGTTTTTT
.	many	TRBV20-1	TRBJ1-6	CSARVSPNNSPLHF	TGCAGTGCTAGAGTGTCGCCCAATAATTCACCCCTCCACTTT
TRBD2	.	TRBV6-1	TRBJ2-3	CASSEARLAGKDTQYF	TGTGCCAGCAGTGAAGCAAGGCTAGCGGGGAAAGATACGCAGTATTTT
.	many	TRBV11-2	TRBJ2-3	CASSYGLPDTQYF	TGTGCCAGCAGCTACGGTCTCCCAGATACGCAGTATTTT
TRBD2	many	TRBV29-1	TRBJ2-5	CSGGGGQETQYF	TGCAGCGGCGGCGGGGGCCAAGAGACCCAGTACTTC
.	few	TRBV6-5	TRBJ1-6	CASTTDEYSPLHF	TGTGCCAGCACCACGGACGAGTATTCACCCCTCCACTTT
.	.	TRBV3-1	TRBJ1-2	CASRPDGSYGYTF	TGTGCCAGCAGACCCGACGGGTCCTATGGCTACACCTTC
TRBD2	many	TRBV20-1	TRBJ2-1	CSAWTSNSYNEQFF	TGCAGTGCTTGGACTAGCAACTCCTACAATGAGCAGTTCTTC
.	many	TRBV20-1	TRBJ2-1	CSAKGYNEQFF	TGCAGTGCTAAGGGGTACAATGAGCAGTTCTTC
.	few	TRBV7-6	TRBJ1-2	CASSPRQGPMDGYTF	TGTGCCAGCAGCCCCCGGCAGGGACCTATGGATGGCTACACCTTC
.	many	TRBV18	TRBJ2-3	CASSPNREGTDTQYF	TGTGCCAGCTCACCAAACAGGGAGGGGACAGATACGCAGTATTTT
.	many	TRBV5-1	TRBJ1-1	CASSLAPGISTEAFF	TGCGCCAGCAGCTTGGCTCCGGGTATCAGCACTGAAGCTTTCTTT
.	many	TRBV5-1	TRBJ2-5	CASSPSGDETQYF	TGCGCCAGCAGCCCTTCAGGGGACGAGACCCAGTACTTC
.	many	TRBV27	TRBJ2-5	CASSLSFQETQYF	TGTGCCAGCAGTTTGAGTTTCCAGGAGACCCAGTACTTC
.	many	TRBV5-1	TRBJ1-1	CASSIRQSNTEAFF	TGCGCCAGCAGCATACGGCAGTCGAACACTGAAGCTTTCTTT
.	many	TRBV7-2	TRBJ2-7	CASSLVSDAQGVWVF	TGTGCCAGCAGCTTAGTATCGGACGCCCAGGGCGTTTGGGTCTTC
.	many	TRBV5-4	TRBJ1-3	CASSLDQFDTIYF	TGTGCCAGCAGCTTGGACCAATTTGACACCATATATTTT
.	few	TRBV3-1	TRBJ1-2	CASSQDRTDRIRGYTF	TGTGCCAGCAGCCAAGATCGGACAGATCGGATACGTGGCTACACCTTC
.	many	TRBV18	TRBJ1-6	CASSEIDSYNSPLHF	TGTGCCAGCTCAGAGATAGACTCCTATAATTCACCCCTCCACTTT
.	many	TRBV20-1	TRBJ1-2	CSASNRGNYGYTF	TGCAGTGCTAGTAACCGGGGGAACTATGGCTACACCTTC
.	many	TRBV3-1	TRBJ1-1	CASSQANWRINTEAFF	TGTGCCAGCAGCCAAGCCAATTGGCGGATAAACACTGAAGCTTTCTTT
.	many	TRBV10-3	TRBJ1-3	CAISESQPSGNTIYF	TGTGCCATCAGTGAGTCTCAACCGTCTGGAAACACCATATATTTT
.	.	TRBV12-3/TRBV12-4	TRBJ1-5	CASSKPPAPQHF	TGTGCCAGCAGCAAACCCCCTGCGCCCCAGCATTTT
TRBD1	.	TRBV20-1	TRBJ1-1	CSARGRQGSWDEAFF	TGCAGTGCTAGAGGACGACAGGGGAGTTGGGATGAAGCTTTCTTT
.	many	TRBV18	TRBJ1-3	CASSSRGTIYF	TGTGCCAGCTCGTCCCGGGGCACCATATATTTT
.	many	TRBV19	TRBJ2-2	CASSTRLGRTGELFF	TGTGCCAGTAGTACACGACTAGGGCGAACCGGGGAGCTGTTTTTT
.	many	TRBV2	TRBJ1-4	CASRKGDDVEKLFF	TGTGCCAGCAGGAAAGGGGATGACGTTGAAAAACTGTTTTTT
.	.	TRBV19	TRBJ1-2	CASRINSQGSGYTF	TGTGCCAGTAGGATCAACAGCCAGGGTTCTGGCTACACCTTC
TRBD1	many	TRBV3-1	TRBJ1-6	CASSPRTGYHSPLHF	TGTGCCAGCAGCCCCCGGACAGGGTATCACTCACCCCTCCACTTT
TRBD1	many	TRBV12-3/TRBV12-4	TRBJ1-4	CASSSQGAANEKLFF	TGTGCCAGCAGTTCACAGGGGGCAGCGAATGAAAAACTGTTTTTT
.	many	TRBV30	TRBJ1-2	CAWSVGSYDYGYTF	TGTGCCTGGAGTGTAGGTAGTTACGACTATGGCTACACCTTC
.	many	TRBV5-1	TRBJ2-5	CASSLVRGDPRETQYF	TGCGCCAGCAGCTTGGTTAGGGGGGACCCTCGGGAGACCCAGTACTTC
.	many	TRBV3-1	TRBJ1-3	CASSQAGQLSGNTIYF	TGTGCCAGCAGCCAAGCCGGACAGTTATCTGGAAACACCATATATTTT
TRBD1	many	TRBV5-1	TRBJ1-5	CASSLGDRENQPQHF	TGCGCCAGCAGCTTGGGGGACAGGGAAAATCAGCCCCAGCATTTT